The 18 T cell receptor beta chains presented below share a single source sample, sequenced in a study of T cell responses to AZD1222 COVID-19 vaccine. The repertoire was sequenced with immunoSEQ multiplex PCR; TCRdb's copy has only in-frame clones and lacks some. Here the sample spans 100,000 to 150,000 clones, 75% to 95% being singletons. The sequencing used peripheral blood, collected on day 0 of AZD1222 vaccination. Source of these receptors: an adult in good health.

The rearrangement links TRBV25-1 to TRBJ2-7, with 9 bases lining up with TRBD1. The J segment lost 2 bases and the V segment lost 8 bases, leaving 10 bases of the junction unmatched. The length of the CDR3 is 15 residues. Germline V gene sequence: CDR1 MGHDK, CDR2 SYGVNS. Here the CDR3 reads CASSAQTGGPYEQYF. CDR3 DNA sequence: TGTGCCAGCTCGGCACAAACAGGGGGCCCCTACGAGCAGTACTTC.

This clone has a handful of counts. The rearrangement links TRBV6-5 to TRBJ1-6, with 7 nucleotides matching TRBD1. The trim removed 8 bases at V and 7 bases at J, leaving 11 bases unmatched. This CDR3 is 15 amino acids long. Germline V CDR1 and CDR2: MNHEY, SVGAGI. The CDR3 is CASGLRGQTNSPLHF. DNA of the CDR3: TGTGCCAGCGGCTTGAGGGGACAGACAAATTCACCCCTCCACTTT.

This clone was found a few times. The rearrangement links TRBV5-1 to TRBJ2-5; 8 bases agree with TRBD1. Germline V lookup: CDR1 SGHRS, CDR2 YFSETQ. V was pared by 5 bases and J by 1 base, with 13 bases of the junction left unmatched. The CDR3 loop spans 17 amino acids. As DNA, the CDR3 is TGCGCCAGCAGGAGGGGTGGCAGGGGGCTTTGCCAAGAGACCCAGTACTTC. The encoded protein is CASRRGGRGLCQETQYF.

The V and J genes are TRBV10-3 and TRBJ1-1; TRBD1 aligns across 9 bases. The J segment lost 0 bases and the V segment lost 6 bases, leaving 2 bases of the junction unmatched. Germline-derived CDR1 and CDR2 are ENHRY and SYGVKD. This CDR3 comprises 14 residues. The CDR3 loop reads CAIRGQGMNTEAFF. The CDR3 DNA sequence: TGTGCCATCAGAGGACAGGGGATGAACACTGAAGCTTTCTTT.

This chain joins TRBV7-3 and TRBJ2-2; 8 bases match TRBD2. The CDR3 sequence is 15 residues long. The germline CDR1 and CDR2 sequences are SGHTA and FQGTGA. Trimming removed 6 bases from V and 1 base from J; junction bases left unmatched: 4. DNA of the CDR3: TGTGCCAGCAGTTGGCGGGGGGAGAACACCGGGGAGCTGTTTTTT. This codes for CASSWRGENTGELFF.

This clone was counted a single time. J is TRBJ1-1 and V is TRBV6-5, with D uncertain. V dropped 2 bases and J dropped 0 bases, with 7 bases sitting between them. Germline V gene sequence: CDR1 MNHEY, CDR2 SVGAGI. This CDR3 spans 14 amino acids. Written as DNA, the CDR3 is TGTGCCAGCAGTTACGGGGTGATGAACACTGAAGCTTTCTTT. This translates into CASSYGVMNTEAFF.

This chain joins TRBV24-1 and TRBJ2-1; 9 bases agree with TRBD2. Germline-derived CDR1 and CDR2 are KGHDR and SFDVKD. The V gene end was trimmed by 4 bases and the J gene end by 3 bases; junction bases not matched to a gene: 6. CDR3 length: 16 amino acids. The CDR3 nucleotides read TGTGCCACCAGTGAGCCCGGAGCGGGAGGCTACAATGAGCAGTTCTTC. Protein product: CATSEPGAGGYNEQFF.

V is TRBV5-5 and J is TRBJ1-2; 11 bases are a match to TRBD1. V gave up 4 bases and J gave up 7 bases; unmatched junction bases: 6. CDR1 is SGHKS, CDR2 YYEKEE, per germline (reference sequence). The CDR3 length is 14 residues. The CDR3: CASSVEGQGVGYTF. The DNA for the CDR3 is TGTGCCAGCAGCGTGGAGGGACAGGGGGTTGGCTACACCTTC.

The chain links TRBV11-2 to TRBJ1-1; D call uncertain. The CDR3 contains 15 residues. Between the trimmed V and J ends, which lost 3 bases and 4 bases, there was a span of 15 bases. In germline, CDR1 is SGHAT, CDR2 FQNNGV. The CDR3 DNA is TGTGCCAGCAGCTTTTTGTATGGAAGTGGCACTGAAGCTTTCTTT. This sequence encodes CASSFLYGSGTEAFF.

This clone occurred a few times. The CDR3 region is CASSSSSETQYF. CDR3 in DNA: TGTGCCAGCAGCTCCTCATCTGAGACCCAGTACTTC. This chain links TRBV7-6 with TRBJ2-5; D gene ambiguous. V lost 4 bases and J 5 bases, leaving 8 bases between the germline ends. This CDR3 spans 12 amino acids. Germline V gene data show CDR1 as SGHVS and CDR2 as FNYEAQ.

V is TRBV6-5 and J is TRBJ2-7; D is possibly TRBD2 (6 bases). V lost 0 bases and J 2 bases, leaving 11 bases between the germline ends. From germline, CDR1 is MNHEY and CDR2 SVGAGI. This CDR3 comprises 15 residues. CDR3 DNA: TGTGCCAGCAGTTACTCCACCGGGAGCCCCTACGAGCAGTACTTC. Encoded protein: CASSYSTGSPYEQYF.

This rearrangement joins TRBV4-1 to TRBJ1-2; D is unclear. Trimming removed 4 bases from V and 6 bases from J, with 18 bases in between. Per the germline V gene, CDR1 is MGHRA and CDR2 is YSYEKL. This CDR3 is built from 15 residues. CDR3 sequence: CASSLAPQRGNGYTF. CDR3 nucleotide sequence: TGCGCCAGCAGCCTCGCTCCCCAGCGGGGTAATGGCTACACCTTC.

This CDR3 is CAISQTLVLGQTYEQYF. The CDR3 nucleotides are TGTGCCATCAGCCAAACCCTGGTATTAGGGCAGACCTACGAGCAGTACTTC. The chain recombines TRBV10-3 with TRBJ2-7; D unresolved. The CDR3 is 17 residues long. Germline assignment: CDR1 ENHRY and CDR2 SYGVKD. V lost 6 bases and J lost 2, with 23 bases in between.

The rearrangement uses TRBV25-1 and TRBJ2-5; 7 positions match TRBD1. Germline V gene sequence: CDR1 MGHDK, CDR2 SYGVNS. CDR3 length: 16 amino acids. The trim removed 1 base at V and 2 bases at J, leaving 7 bases unmatched. The DNA for the CDR3 is TGTGCCAGCAGTGAATGGGGGTGGGGACAGCAAGAGACCCAGTACTTC. It is translated as CASSEWGWGQQETQYF.

This sequence joins TRBV11-2 and TRBJ2-1; 7 positions agree with TRBD1. This CDR3 is 15 amino acids long. The germline gives CDR1 SGHAT, CDR2 FQNNGV. The V segment lost 8 bases and the J segment 12 bases; nucleotides outside the gene matches: 19. CDR3 DNA sequence: TGTGCCAGCGGAGCCGGGACAGCGCAAGGATGGGGGCAGTTCTTC. This translates into CASGAGTAQGWGQFF.

This chain uses TRBV14 with TRBJ2-3; D is perhaps TRBD2 (6 bases). The CDR3 is made up of 16 amino acids. Germline values: CDR1 SGHDN, CDR2 FVKESK. V lost 3 bases and J lost 0, with 13 bases in between. CDR3 sequence reads: CASSQNRGTSTDTQYF. DNA for the CDR3: TGTGCCAGCAGCCAGAACCGAGGGACTAGCACAGATACGCAGTATTTT.

The chain combines TRBV19 with TRBJ1-1, with 7 bases lining up with TRBD1. V trimming: 6 bases; J trimming: 1 base; junction bases outside the gene matches: 5. Per the germline V gene, CDR1 is LNHDA and CDR2 is SQIVND (reference sequence). The CDR3 length is 14 residues. The CDR3 DNA sequence: TGTGCCAGTAGGCGAGACAGGGAGAACACTGAAGCTTTCTTT. This sequence encodes CASRRDRENTEAFF.

The chain combines TRBV24-1 with TRBJ2-5, with D possibly matching TRBD2 (6 bases). Trimming left V 0 bases short and J 1 base short, with 8 bases between. This CDR3 is 15 amino acids long. CDR1 KGHDR and CDR2 SFDVKD come from the germline V gene. The CDR3 DNA reads TGTGCCACCAGTGATTTGCGGGGGATCCAAGAGACCCAGTACTTC. This gives the protein CATSDLRGIQETQYF.